This entry concerns a single T cell receptor (beta chain). The germline V gene encodes CDR1 MNHNY and CDR2 SVGAGI (reference sequence). This CDR3 comprises 14 residues. Unmatched junction bases numbered 3, after V lost 4 bases and J lost 6 bases. These data originate in a study of cytomegalovirus exposure and HLA in healthy donors. It was with 60 Vbeta and 13 Jbeta primers that the PCR ran. Data came from immunoSEQ multiplex PCR; TCRdb stores just in-frame clones and leaves some out. The table has hundreds of thousands of clones, roughly 89% seen once. This sequence originates from a woman aged 18-29 years in good health and CMV-seronegative. The rearrangement uses TRBV6-6 and TRBJ2-3; 11 positions match TRBD2. The sample taken for sequencing was PBMCs. This CDR3 reads CASSFSGGADTQYF. The CDR3 nucleotides read TGTGCCAGCAGTTTTAGCGGGGGGGCGGATACGCAGTATTTT.